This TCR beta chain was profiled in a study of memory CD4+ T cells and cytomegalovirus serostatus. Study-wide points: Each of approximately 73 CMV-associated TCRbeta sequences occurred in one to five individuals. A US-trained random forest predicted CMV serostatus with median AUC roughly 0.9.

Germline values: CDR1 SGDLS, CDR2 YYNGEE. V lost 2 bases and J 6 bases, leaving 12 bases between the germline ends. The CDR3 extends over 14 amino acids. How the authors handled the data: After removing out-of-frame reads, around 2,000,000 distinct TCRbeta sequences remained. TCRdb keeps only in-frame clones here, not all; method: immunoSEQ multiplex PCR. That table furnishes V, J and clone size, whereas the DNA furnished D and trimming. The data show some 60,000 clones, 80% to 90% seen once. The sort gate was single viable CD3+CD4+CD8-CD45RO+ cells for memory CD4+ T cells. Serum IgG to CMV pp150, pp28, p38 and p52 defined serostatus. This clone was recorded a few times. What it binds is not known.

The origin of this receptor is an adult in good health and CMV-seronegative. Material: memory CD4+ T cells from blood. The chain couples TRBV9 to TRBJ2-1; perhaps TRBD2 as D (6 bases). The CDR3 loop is CASSVSGTINEQFF. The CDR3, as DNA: TGTGCCAGCAGCGTTAGCGGAACCATCAATGAGCAGTTCTTC.